Listed below are T cell receptor beta chains from one sample, sequenced in a study of PD-1 blockade in classical Hodgkin lymphoma. Repertoires were generated with immunoSEQ multiplex PCR, while TCRdb's copy carries only in-frame clones and drops some. The sample yields about 24,000 clones, 81% seen once. Source: peripheral blood mononuclear cells (PBMCs), taken before the fourth cycle of nivolumab. These receptors originate from a human donor with classical Hodgkin lymphoma. The CDR3 runs from the conserved cysteine through the conserved F or W. A D gene is named only where the DNA matches it firmly. Clone size appears in some rows only: once, few, many, or a class for an expanded clone.

TRBV18	-	-	TRBJ2-5	CASSPPVQETQYF	TGTGCCAGCTCACCACCGGTCCAAGAGACCCAGTACTTC
TRBV7-9	-	-	TRBJ2-1	CASGAGARNEQFF	TGTGCCAGCGGGGCGGGGGCCAGGAATGAGCAGTTCTTC
TRBV5-4	-	-	TRBJ2-4	CASRKAGAKNIQYF	TGTGCCAGCAGGAAAGCGGGTGCTAAAAACATTCAGTACTTC
TRBV15	-	TRBD1	TRBJ2-1	CATSSFRGNEQFF	TGTGCCACCAGCAGTTTCAGGGGGAATGAGCAGTTCTTC
TRBV11-2	-	-	TRBJ2-3	CASSRRVTDTQYF	TGTGCCAGCAGCAGAAGGGTGACAGATACGCAGTATTTT
TRBV10-2	-	TRBD2	TRBJ2-1	CASSLLAGGHNEQFF	TGCGCCAGCAGTTTACTAGCGGGGGGGCATAATGAGCAGTTCTTC
TRBV28	-	-	TRBJ1-4	CASSLFRASTNEKLFF	TGTGCCAGCAGTTTATTCAGGGCCTCAACTAATGAAAAACTGTTTTTT
TRBV6-1	-	-	TRBJ1-1	CASSELRPTEAFF	TGTGCCAGCAGTGAGTTGCGGCCCACTGAAGCTTTCTTT
TRBV4-1	medium-sized	-	TRBJ1-2	CASSQDSGLEYGYTF	TGCGCCAGCAGCCAAGACTCAGGGTTGGAGTATGGCTACACCTTC
TRBV18	-	-	TRBJ2-5	CASSPSPEQETQYF	TGTGCCAGCTCACCCTCGCCAGAACAAGAGACCCAGTACTTC
TRBV5-4	-	TRBD1	TRBJ1-1	CASSSRGQGNTEAFF	TGTGCCAGCAGCTCGAGGGGACAGGGAAACACTGAAGCTTTCTTT
TRBV29-1	-	TRBD1	TRBJ1-5	CSVGTGRNQPQHF	TGCAGCGTGGGGACAGGCCGCAATCAGCCCCAGCATTTT
TRBV5-1	-	TRBD1	TRBJ2-5	CASSLAGQGAETQYF	TGCGCCAGCAGCTTGGCGGGACAGGGGGCTGAGACCCAGTACTTC
TRBV6-1	-	TRBD2	TRBJ2-1	CASTTPGLVEQFF	TGTGCCAGCACCACCCCGGGACTAGTTGAGCAGTTCTTC
TRBV6-5	-	-	TRBJ1-4	CASSSGWTNEKLFF	TGTGCCAGCAGTTCAGGGTGGACTAATGAAAAACTGTTTTTT
TRBV4-2	-	-	TRBJ2-2	CASSRGLWEVGGTGELFF	TGTGCCAGCAGCCGAGGGCTTTGGGAGGTTGGGGGCACCGGGGAGCTGTTTTTT
TRBV9	-	-	TRBJ1-2	CASSVYVGGGYGYTF	TGTGCCAGCAGCGTATACGTCGGTGGAGGCTATGGCTACACCTTC
TRBV19	few	-	TRBJ1-4	CASSSTGWDEKLFF	TGTGCCAGTAGCTCTACAGGGTGGGATGAAAAACTGTTTTTT
TRBV7-8	-	-	TRBJ1-3	CASSLTGNTIYF	TGTGCCAGCAGCTTAACTGGAAACACCATATATTTT
TRBV2	-	-	TRBJ2-1	CASSEGGEQFF	TGTGCCAGCAGTGAGGGAGGTGAGCAGTTCTTC
TRBV28	-	TRBD1	TRBJ1-1	CASSSPDRGTEAFF	TGTGCCAGCAGTTCCCCGGACAGGGGTACTGAAGCTTTCTTT
TRBV5-4	-	-	TRBJ2-5	CAAGFGRQETQYF	TGTGCCGCCGGGTTTGGGCGACAAGAGACCCAGTACTTC
TRBV7-9	-	TRBD2	TRBJ2-1	CASSSPASGERNEQFF	TGTGCCAGCAGCTCCCCTGCTAGCGGCGAAAGGAATGAGCAGTTCTTC
TRBV30	-	-	TRBJ2-5	CAWTDSQETQYF	TGTGCCTGGACGGACAGCCAAGAGACCCAGTACTTC
TRBV12-5	-	TRBD1	TRBJ1-2	CATWTGGYGYTF	TGTGCTACCTGGACAGGGGGCTATGGCTACACCTTC
TRBV5-8	-	-	TRBJ1-5	CASSVGTDYSNQPQHF	TGTGCCAGCAGCGTGGGGACGGATTATAGCAATCAGCCCCAGCATTTT
TRBV11-3	-	TRBD1	TRBJ2-1	CASSFGQGDWDEQFF	TGTGCCAGCAGCTTTGGACAGGGGGATTGGGATGAGCAGTTCTTC
TRBV28	-	-	TRBJ2-7	CASSFSSFPNGYEQYF	TGTGCCAGCAGTTTTTCTAGTTTTCCCAACGGCTACGAGCAGTACTTC
TRBV5-6	-	TRBD2	TRBJ2-3	CASSFGLAGGLGTDTQYF	TGTGCCAGCAGTTTTGGACTAGCGGGGGGGCTGGGCACAGATACGCAGTATTTT
TRBV6-5	-	-	TRBJ2-7	CASSVFRGNYEQYF	TGTGCCAGCAGTGTGTTCAGGGGAAACTACGAGCAGTACTTC
TRBV11-3	-	-	TRBJ1-3	CASSLDPADSYYGNTIYF	TGTGCCAGCAGCTTAGACCCCGCCGACTCATACTACGGAAACACCATATATTTT
TRBV11-3	once	-	TRBJ1-2	CASSPDLGGYGYTF	TGTGCCAGCAGCCCCGACCTCGGTGGCTATGGCTACACCTTC
TRBV5-1	-	TRBD1	TRBJ1-2	CASSTGGNYGYTF	TGCGCCAGCAGCACAGGGGGCAACTATGGCTACACCTTC
TRBV10-2	few	-	TRBJ2-3	CASRGGDTQYF	TGCGCCAGCAGGGGGGGTGATACGCAGTATTTT
TRBV6-1	-	-	TRBJ1-4	CASSEGETEKLFF	TGTGCCAGCAGTGAAGGGGAAACTGAAAAACTGTTTTTT
TRBV30	-	TRBD1	TRBJ1-2	CAWSALQGTNYGYTF	TGTGCCTGGAGTGCACTACAGGGGACTAACTATGGCTACACCTTC
TRBV18	-	-	TRBJ2-5	CASSPQQETQYF	TGTGCCAGCTCACCACAACAAGAGACCCAGTACTTC
TRBV5-1	-	-	TRBJ2-7	CASSLTAGVFYEQYF	TGCGCCAGCAGCTTGACGGCAGGGGTTTTCTACGAGCAGTACTTC
TRBV6-5	once	-	TRBJ2-7	CASSALISAHEQYF	TGTGCCAGCAGTGCCCTGATTAGCGCCCACGAGCAGTACTTC
TRBV28	-	TRBD1	TRBJ2-5	CASTLTGGGETQYF	TGTGCCAGCACCCTCACAGGGGGCGGAGAGACCCAGTACTTC
TRBV2	-	-	TRBJ1-4	CASSERDGGEKLFF	TGTGCCAGCAGTGAACGGGATGGGGGTGAAAAACTGTTTTTT